This record looks at one T cell receptor (beta chain) sequence and its context. The entry originates in a study of OX40 agonist ivuxolimab in advanced cancers. Study in general: People in dose escalation had one of these cancers: hepatocellular carcinoma, melanoma, renal cell or head and neck cancer. Eligibility rules accepted prior anti-PD-1, anti-PD-L1 or anti-CTLA-4 therapy, and 40% had some.

The ends were cut back, 0 bases at V and 2 bases at J, with 4 bases in the middle. The CDR3 is 14 amino acids. The germline V gene has CDR1 PRHDT and CDR2 FYEKMQ (reference sequence). Some clones are missing from TCRdb's copy, which holds only in-frame ones; the method was immunoSEQ multiplex PCR. The table lists about 13,000 clones, roughly 80% of them singletons, with roughly 47% in the top ten. The clonotype originates from an adult with an advanced solid tumor such as melanoma, head and neck, liver or kidney cancer. This specimen was CD4+ or CD8+ T cells sorted from blood, taken in a trial of the OX40 agonist ivuxolimab. This chain joins TRBV13 and TRBJ1-4, with unresolved D. In nucleotides, the CDR3 is TGTGCCAGCAGCTTAGGGGGGACTAATGAAAAACTGTTTTTT. It translates to CASSLGGTNEKLFF.